These 26 T cell receptor beta chains were all obtained from the same sample, sequenced in a study of T cell responses to AZD1222 COVID-19 vaccine. Sequencing was performed with immunoSEQ multiplex PCR; in TCRdb, only in-frame clones are kept and a portion is missing. The sample carries approximately 130,000 clones, more than 80% recorded once. The sequences come from peripheral blood, collected on day 0 of AZD1222 vaccination. These receptor sequences come from an adult in good health.

V usage is TRBV27 and J usage is TRBJ2-7, with a tentative D call TRBD1 (7 bases). This CDR3 is built from 16 residues. Germline CDR1 reads MNHEY; CDR2 reads SMNVEV (reference sequence). Trimming removed 6 bases at V and 7 bases at J, with 25 bases between. The CDR3 DNA reads as TGTGCCAGCAGCTTAAGGCGGGGTAAGGGGGCGGAGGAGCAGTACTTC. The encoded protein is CASSLRRGKGAEEQYF.

This rearrangement joins TRBV2 to TRBJ1-1; possible D gene TRBD1, 6 bases. Germline V gives CDR1 SNHLY, CDR2 FYNNEI. The CDR3 covers 13 residues. The V end was cut by 7 bases, the J end by 6 bases, with 15 bases between. The CDR3: CASMETGISEAFF. CDR3 bases: TGTGCCAGCATGGAGACAGGTATTTCTGAAGCTTTCTTT.

This chain links TRBV11-1 with TRBJ2-1; perhaps TRBD2 as D (5 bases). Trimming shortened V by 6 bases and J by 9 bases, and 12 bases separated the two germline ends. CDR1 is SGHAT and CDR2 is FQDESV in the germline V gene (reference sequence). The CDR3 covers 12 residues. The CDR3 nucleotides read TGTGCCAGCAGACCTCGAGAGGGTGAGCAGTTCTTC. Protein sequence: CASRPREGEQFF.

This clone was seen more than once but under ten times. The rearrangement links TRBV28 to TRBJ2-1; possibly TRBD1 for D (6 bases). Trimming cost V 6 bases and J 0 bases, with 15 bases left between them. CDR3 size: 16 residues. Germline assignment: CDR1 MDHEN and CDR2 SYDVKM. CDR3 nucleotide sequence: TGTGCCAGCAGCACCCCGGACAGTAACTCCTACAATGAGCAGTTCTTC. Its translation: CASSTPDSNSYNEQFF.

The rearrangement uses TRBV6-5 and TRBJ1-3, with a weak D call TRBD1 (6 bases). Trimming took off 6 bases at V and 2 bases at J, with 14 bases between the two ends. The length of the CDR3 is 15 residues. The germline CDR1 and CDR2 sequences are MNHEY and SVGAGI. Written as DNA, the CDR3 is TGTGCCAGCAGGCCTACCGGGACACCTGGAAACACCATATATTTT. This gives the protein CASRPTGTPGNTIYF.

V is TRBV6-5 and J is TRBJ2-7; 7 nucleotides align to TRBD1. The CDR3 is made up of 14 amino acids. The germline CDR1 and CDR2 sequences are MNHEY and SVGAGI. V lost 6 bases and J lost 5; bases outside the gene matches: 10. This chain's CDR3 is CASRPDRDGNEQYF. For the CDR3, the DNA is TGTGCCAGCAGGCCCGACAGGGATGGGAACGAGCAGTACTTC.

V gene TRBV12-3 or TRBV12-4 combines with J gene TRBJ1-2, with D possibly matching TRBD1 (6 bases). Trimming took 3 bases from V and 4 from J, leaving 9 bases between them. CDR3 length: 13 residues. The CDR3 DNA reads TGTGCCAGCAGTTTGGACAGTGCCTATGGCTACACCTTC. It specifies CASSLDSAYGYTF.

This chain connects TRBV6-5 to TRBJ1-2, with 8 bases identical to TRBD1. The ends lost 7 bases at V and 1 base at J; junction bases unmatched: 5. This CDR3 has 14 residues. Germline V gives CDR1 MNHEY, CDR2 SVGAGI. CDR3 residues: CASTTRGLNYGYTF. The CDR3 nucleotides are TGTGCCAGCACGACCAGGGGGCTTAACTATGGCTACACCTTC.

The V and J genes are TRBV19 and TRBJ1-1; no reliable D call. With 5 bases removed from V and 5 bases from J, the gap between germline ends came to 12 bases. There are 13 residues in the CDR3. Germline loops: CDR1 LNHDA, CDR2 SQIVND (reference sequence). Written as DNA, the CDR3 is TGTGCCAGTAGTCGTAAGGTGGGAACTGAAGCTTTCTTT. Residues: CASSRKVGTEAFF.

This chain connects TRBV12-3 or TRBV12-4 to TRBJ2-7; D is possibly TRBD1 or TRBD2 (5 bases each). V dropped 6 bases and J dropped 2 bases, with 11 bases sitting between them. This CDR3 has 13 residues. The CDR3 protein is CASRRGSTYEQYF. The CDR3 coding sequence is TGTGCCAGCAGGAGGGGAAGTACCTACGAGCAGTACTTC.

J is TRBJ2-1 and V is TRBV30; D is unresolved. Germline CDR1 is GTSNPN and CDR2 is SVGIG (reference sequence). V was pared by 2 bases and J by 8 bases, with 7 bases between. This CDR3 is built from 11 residues. Here the CDR3 reads CAWSIVDEQFF. Here the CDR3 DNA reads TGTGCCTGGAGTATCGTCGATGAGCAGTTCTTC.

This clone was found once. This chain links TRBV5-1 with TRBJ2-5, with TRBD2 identical over 14 bases. V lost 0 bases, J lost 4 bases, and 8 bases stayed unmatched. CDR3 size: 18 residues. Looked up from germline, CDR1 is SGHRS and CDR2 is YFSETQ. This CDR3 reads CASSLAVTSGRAGETQYF. The DNA for the CDR3 is TGCGCCAGCAGCTTGGCCGTGACTAGCGGGAGGGCCGGAGAGACCCAGTACTTC.

CDR3 coding DNA: TGTGCCATCAGTGGGGGAGGGTCAAAGAATCAGCCCCAGCATTTT. It yields the protein CAISGGGSKNQPQHF. This chain connects TRBV10-3 to TRBJ1-5; D gene uncertain. Germline CDR1 ENHRY, CDR2 SYGVKD. The V end was cut by 4 bases, the J end by 4 bases, with 14 bases between. The CDR3 is 15 amino acids.

By share of the sample, this clone is medium-sized. The V gene is TRBV6-5, the J gene TRBJ2-7; 9 bases align to TRBD1. Germline V gene sequence: CDR1 MNHEY, CDR2 SVGAGI. The V segment lost 5 bases and the J segment 6 bases; nucleotides outside the gene matches: 11. The CDR3 contains 15 residues. The DNA of the CDR3 is TGTGCCAGCAGTCCAGAGGGACAGGGACCTACCGAGCAGTACTTC. Its protein product is CASSPEGQGPTEQYF.

The chain is built from TRBV6-5 and TRBJ2-7; TRBD1 might be the D (5 bases). In germline, CDR1 is MNHEY, CDR2 SVGAGI. The CDR3 length is 14 residues. V shed 4 bases and J shed 2 bases, with 12 bases lying between them. CDR3 region: CASSSSGFAYEQYF. The CDR3 DNA reads TGTGCCAGCAGTTCCTCAGGGTTCGCCTACGAGCAGTACTTC.

The V gene is TRBV7-9, the J gene TRBJ1-5; a weak D match, TRBD1 (6 bases). Trimming removed 5 bases at V and 1 base at J, with 12 bases between. The germline V gene has CDR1 SEHNR and CDR2 FQNEAQ (reference sequence). CDR3 length: 15 residues. CDR3 protein: CASSAEGQSNQPQHF. The CDR3 coding sequence is TGTGCCAGCAGCGCAGAAGGACAGAGCAATCAGCCCCAGCATTTT.

V is TRBV6-6 and J is TRBJ2-2; D is perhaps TRBD2 (6 bases). Germline CDR1 is MNHNY and CDR2 is SVGAGI (reference sequence). V was clipped by 9 bases and J by 2 bases, with 16 bases between them. The CDR3 length is 15 residues. CDR3: CASFTGTSNTGELFF. The CDR3 nucleotides are TGTGCCAGTTTTACCGGGACTTCTAACACCGGGGAGCTGTTTTTT.

The rearrangement uses TRBV5-6 and TRBJ2-2; D is uncertain. This CDR3 is 13 amino acids long. Trimming left V 0 bases short and J 5 bases short, with 5 bases between. CDR1 and CDR2 from the germline V gene are SGHDT and YYEEEE. CDR3 in DNA: TGTGCCAGCAGCTTGGTTGGGACCGGGGAGCTGTTTTTT. Amino acid sequence: CASSLVGTGELFF.

The chain joins TRBV19 to TRBJ2-5; 16 bases agree with TRBD2. V gave up 6 bases and J gave up 5 bases; unmatched junction bases: 6. CDR1 and CDR2 (germline): LNHDA, SQIVND (reference sequence). The CDR3 is 16 residues long. The CDR3 DNA reads TGTGCCAGTAGCCCGGGACTAGCGGGAGGGCCCGAGACCCAGTACTTC. This sequence encodes CASSPGLAGGPETQYF.

The chain couples TRBV3-1 (or the pseudogene TRBV3-2) to TRBJ2-7; D unclear. Germline CDR1 is LGHDT and CDR2 is YNNKEL (reference sequence). The V and J ends lost 1 base and 8 bases respectively, with 15 bases between them. The CDR3 is 14 residues long. CDR3 sequence: CASSQGVTIFKQYF. The CDR3 DNA sequence: TGTGCCAGCAGCCAAGGGGTAACAATCTTCAAGCAGTACTTC.

The V gene is TRBV5-1, the J gene TRBJ2-1; 8 bases match TRBD2. The junction had 8 bases not matched to a gene; V was cut back by 4 bases and J by 5 bases. Germline loops: CDR1 SGHRS, CDR2 YFSETQ. CDR3 size: 15 residues. CDR3 sequence reads: CASSPGTSGNNEQFF. Here the CDR3 DNA reads TGCGCCAGCAGCCCCGGCACTAGCGGAAACAATGAGCAGTTCTTC.

The genes are TRBV5-1 and TRBJ1-3, with 9 bases matching TRBD1. There are 16 residues in the CDR3. Germline trimming cut 4 bases from V and 4 bases from J; bases unmatched to any gene: 9. Germline V gene lookup returns CDR1 SGHRS and CDR2 YFSETQ. The CDR3 nucleotides are TGCGCCAGCAGCCCGGGACAGGGTCCGGGAGGAAACACCATATATTTT. It specifies CASSPGQGPGGNTIYF.

The chain has TRBV2 and TRBJ2-1, with D unclear. Looked up from germline, CDR1 is SNHLY and CDR2 is FYNNEI. There are 13 residues in the CDR3. V lost 1 base and J 5 bases, leaving 6 bases between the germline ends. CDR3: CASSEGADNEQFF. The CDR3 nucleotides are TGTGCCAGCAGTGAAGGGGCGGACAATGAGCAGTTCTTC. Complete variable domain (other parts from reference TRBV2 and TRBJ2-1): EPEVTQTPSHQVTQMGQEVILRCVPISNHLYFYWYRQILGQKVEFLVSFYNNEISEKSEIFDDQFSVERPDGSNFTLKIRSTKLEDSAMYFCASSEGADNEQFFGPGTRLTVL.

The chain employs TRBV3-1 (or the pseudogene TRBV3-2) and TRBJ1-2; 9 positions agree with TRBD1. V lost 4 bases and J lost 2; bases outside the gene matches: 2. Germline V gene sequence: CDR1 LGHDT, CDR2 YNNKEL (reference sequence). This CDR3 comprises 14 residues. The CDR3 reads CASSRGTGNYGYTF. The CDR3 DNA sequence: TGTGCCAGCAGCCGGGGGACAGGGAACTATGGCTACACCTTC.

The rearrangement joins TRBV15 to TRBJ1-2; a possible D gene is TRBD1 (6 bases). The CDR3 length is 13 residues. Germline CDR1 reads LNHNV; CDR2 reads YYDKDF (reference sequence). Trimming removed 0 bases from V and 8 bases from J, with 10 bases in between. Here the CDR3 DNA reads TGTGCCACCAGCAGAGACCCAGGGGAAGGCTACACCTTC. This sequence encodes CATSRDPGEGYTF.

This sequence joins TRBV30 and TRBJ1-6; D remains unclear. Trimming took off 2 bases at V and 4 bases at J, with 3 bases between the two ends. Germline V gene data show CDR1 as GTSNPN and CDR2 as SVGIG (reference sequence). The CDR3 has 12 residues. The chain's CDR3 is CAWSLYNSPLHF. The CDR3 DNA reads as TGTGCCTGGAGTCTATATAATTCACCCCTCCACTTT.